Below are 8 T cell receptor beta chains sequenced from a single sample in a study of tumour-infiltrating T cells in Burkitt lymphoma. This table comes from immunoSEQ multiplex PCR, and its TCRdb copy is limited to in-frame clones, with some not included. The table shows more than 2,000 clones, with under 30% occurring only once. Sample: tumor tissue from a relapse. Receptors originate from a human donor with relapsed Burkitt lymphoma. Some clones in this sample may be carry-over from other donors' samples.

This clone was observed a handful of times. One end of the junction fails to match germline, which may point to a read error. The rearrangement links TRBV7-7 to TRBJ2-7, with a tentative D call TRBD1 (5 bases). This CDR3 has 14 amino acids. Germline lookup yields CDR1 SSHAT and CDR2 FNYEAQ (reference sequence). CDR3 protein: CASSADSTSYEQYF. The CDR3 nucleotides read TGTGCTAGCAGCGCCGACAGCACATCCTACGAGCAGTACTTC.

The chain has TRBV28 and TRBJ2-7; D gene uncertain. Trimming took 2 bases from V and 6 from J, leaving 8 bases between them. Germline lookup yields CDR1 MDHEN and CDR2 SYDVKM. This CDR3 spans 12 amino acids. CDR3 nucleotides: TGTGCCAGCAGTTTAGGCCCATTCGAGCAGTACTTC. It encodes CASSLGPFEQYF.

The chain uses TRBV19 and TRBJ1-2; D possibly corresponds to TRBD1 (6 bases). Trimming stripped 6 bases from V and 8 bases from J, with 19 bases between. This CDR3 has 14 residues. CDR1 is LNHDA and CDR2 is SQIVND in the germline V gene (reference sequence). The CDR3 spells CASSTGGLSGGYTF. DNA for the CDR3: TGTGCCAGTAGCACCGGGGGGCTTAGTGGAGGCTACACCTTC.

The chain carries TRBV19 and TRBJ1-2, with unresolved D. Germline CDR1 is LNHDA and CDR2 is SQIVND (reference sequence). The germline V and J ends were trimmed by 5 bases and 8 bases, with 18 bases remaining between them. There are 14 residues in the CDR3. The CDR3 coding sequence is TGTGCCAGTAGTCCCGAGAGTGGGATTAGAGGCTACACCTTC. It specifies CASSPESGIRGYTF.

Here the CDR3 reads CASSVVEKVGTDTQYF. CDR3 bases: TGTGCCAGCAGCGTAGTGGAGAAGGTAGGCACAGATACGCAGTATTTT. The chain employs TRBV9 and TRBJ2-3, with no clear D. CDR3 size: 16 residues. The germline V gene encodes CDR1 SGDLS and CDR2 YYNGEE. The V end was cut by 0 bases, the J end by 1 base, with 12 bases between.

This clone was observed a handful of times. The chain uses TRBV5-5 and TRBJ2-1; no reliable D call. V gave up 0 bases and J gave up 6 bases, with 4 bases separating them. Germline loops: CDR1 SGHKS, CDR2 YYEKEE (reference sequence). CDR3 length: 12 amino acids. DNA for the CDR3: TGTGCCAGCAGCTTGGATGGCAATGAGCAGTTCTTC. Protein: CASSLDGNEQFF.

This sequence joins TRBV6-5 and TRBJ1-5; D is possibly TRBD1 (5 bases). Germline lookup yields CDR1 MNHEY and CDR2 SVGAGI. V was shortened by 5 bases and J by 3 bases, with 14 bases between the two germline ends. This CDR3 spans 15 amino acids. The CDR3 here is CASSPLQGINQPQHF. The CDR3 DNA reads as TGTGCCAGCAGTCCGTTGCAGGGAATCAATCAGCCCCAGCATTTT.

In its sample, this clone is large (0.1 to 1%). The sample contains more than one DNA sequence encoding this CDR3. This chain uses TRBV7-9 with TRBJ2-7; maybe TRBD1 (6 bases). The germline V gene has CDR1 SEHNR and CDR2 FQNEAQ (reference sequence). V was trimmed by 5 bases and J by 5 bases, leaving 13 bases between them. The CDR3 has 13 residues. The chain's CDR3 is CASSHRELHEQYF. In nucleotides, the CDR3 is TGTGCCAGCAGCCACAGGGAGTTGCACGAGCAGTACTTC.